Presented here are 14 T cell receptor beta chains from one specimen sequenced in a study of cytomegalovirus exposure and HLA in healthy donors. Clones were read by immunoSEQ multiplex PCR, and TCRdb kept only the in-frame ones, dropping some. The table shows around 70,000 clones, with roughly 94% occurring only once. Sequencing used PBMCs. These receptors were taken from a man between 18 and 35 years old in good health and CMV-seropositive.

The chain is built from TRBV9 and TRBJ2-3, with 9 bases aligning to TRBD2. Germline CDR1 reads SGDLS; CDR2 reads YYNGEE. With 4 bases clipped from V and 3 bases from J, the junction kept 6 bases outside the gene matches. This CDR3 has 15 residues. CDR3 protein: CASSPGLATTDTQYF. CDR3 DNA sequence: TGTGCCAGCAGCCCAGGACTAGCGACTACAGATACGCAGTATTTT.

The rearrangement links TRBV19 to TRBJ2-2; D is perhaps TRBD1 (5 bases). The CDR3 sequence is 14 residues long. Germline CDR1 reads LNHDA; CDR2 reads SQIVND (reference sequence). The V end lost 8 bases, the J end lost 6 bases, and 16 bases lay between the germline ends. This chain's CDR3 is CASRPGSNSGELFF. The CDR3 bases are TGTGCCAGTCGACCAGGGTCGAATTCCGGGGAGCTGTTTTTT.

This clone was seen a single time. The J gene is TRBJ1-3, the V gene TRBV5-1; 9 nucleotides agree with TRBD1. V shed 4 bases, J shed 4 bases, and the junction held 3 bases outside the gene matches. There are 14 residues in the CDR3. The V gene's germline CDR1 is SGHRS and CDR2 YFSETQ. For the CDR3, the DNA is TGCGCCAGCAGCCCCGGACAGGGGGGAAACACCATATATTTT. Encoded protein: CASSPGQGGNTIYF.

In DNA, the CDR3 is TGCGCCAGCAGCTTGGCAACCGGACAGGGGGCGAACGACGAGCAGTACTTC. Translated: CASSLATGQGANDEQYF. The chain joins TRBV5-1 to TRBJ2-7; TRBD1 matches 11 bases. CDR1 and CDR2 from the germline V gene are SGHRS and YFSETQ. This CDR3 has 17 amino acids. Trimming cost V 0 bases and J 5 bases; bases outside gene matches: 10.

This clone turned up a few times. CDR3 nucleotides: TGTGCCAGCCCTCGTTACTATGGCTACACCTTC. Protein sequence: CASPRYYGYTF. This chain connects TRBV6-5 to TRBJ1-2; D gene unclear. The V gene's germline CDR1 is MNHEY and CDR2 SVGAGI. With 8 bases removed from V and 3 bases from J, the gap between germline ends came to 7 bases. CDR3 length equals 11 residues.

This clone was seen once. The DNA for the CDR3 is TGTGCCTGGAGTGGTAGGGGATCTAATGAAAAACTGTTTTTT. Its protein product is CAWSGRGSNEKLFF. This rearrangement joins TRBV30 to TRBJ1-4; D perhaps matches TRBD1 (5 bases). The germline gives CDR1 GTSNPN, CDR2 SVGIG (reference sequence). With 1 base removed from V and 3 bases from J, the gap between germline ends came to 9 bases. The CDR3 extends over 14 amino acids. The full variable domain, in which reference TRBV30 and TRBJ1-4 provide the parts outside the CDR3, is SQTIHQWPATLVQPVGSPLSLECTVEGTSNPNLYWYRQAAGRGLQLLFYSVGIGQISSEVPQNLSASRPQDRQFILSSKKLLLSDSGFYLCAWSGRGSNEKLFFGSGTQLSVL.

A remark on this clone: An end of the junction does not agree with germline; a read error may underlie this. This chain connects TRBV30 to TRBJ1-1, with 7 bases lining up with TRBD1. The CDR3 has 8 residues. Germline V gene lookup returns CDR1 GTSNPN and CDR2 SVGIG (reference sequence). In DNA, the CDR3 is TGTGCCGCTACGGGACAGAAATTT. Translation: CAATGQKF.

CDR3 sequence reads: CASSFTRVLKSTEAFF. The CDR3 nucleotides are TGTGCCAGCAGTTTCACCAGGGTACTTAAGAGCACTGAAGCTTTCTTT. The V call is TRBV28, the J call TRBJ1-1, with D perhaps matching TRBD1 (5 bases). CDR1 and CDR2 from the germline V gene are MDHEN and SYDVKM. The CDR3 totals 16 residues. V shed 3 bases and J shed 4 bases, with 18 bases lying between them.

The chain couples TRBV9 to TRBJ2-7; 8 bases agree with TRBD1. Unmatched junction bases numbered 7, after V lost 3 bases and J lost 2 bases. CDR1 and CDR2 from the germline V gene are SGDLS and YYNGEE. The CDR3 totals 15 residues. CDR3 residues: CASSADQGATYEQYF. The CDR3, as DNA: TGTGCCAGCAGCGCCGATCAGGGGGCAACCTACGAGCAGTACTTC.

The rearrangement joins TRBV29-1 to TRBJ1-5; D is possibly TRBD1 (6 bases). CDR1 and CDR2 from the germline V gene are SQVTM and ANQGSEA. V lost 6 bases and J lost 6, with 12 bases in between. The CDR3 is 12 residues long. The CDR3 DNA reads as TGCAGCGTCGGGGGGGGCGCTCAGCCCCAGCATTTT. It yields the protein CSVGGGAQPQHF. Based on the CDR3 plus reference TRBV29-1 and TRBJ1-5, the full variable domain is SAVISQKPSRDICQRGTSLTIQCQVDSQVTMMFWYRQQPGQSLTLIATANQGSEATYESGFVIDKFPISRPNLTFSTLTVSNMSPEDSSIYLCSVGGGAQPQHFGDGTRLSIL.

The J gene is TRBJ2-7, the V gene TRBV28; 7 bases match TRBD1. CDR1 is MDHEN and CDR2 is SYDVKM in the germline V gene. The CDR3 contains 15 residues. The V and J ends lost 5 bases and 0 bases, in that order; junction bases with no gene match: 7. In DNA, the CDR3 is TGTGCCAGCAGTCCGGGGACAGCCAGCTCCTACGAGCAGTACTTC. This codes for CASSPGTASSYEQYF.

The V and J genes are TRBV7-3 and TRBJ2-3, with D maybe TRBD2 (6 bases). The CDR3 loop spans 12 amino acids. The ends were cut back, 4 bases at V and 6 bases at J, with 8 bases in the middle. Per germline, CDR1 SGHTA and CDR2 FQGTGA. CDR3: CASSSGRDTQYF. As DNA, the CDR3 is TGTGCCAGCAGCTCAGGGAGGGATACGCAGTATTTT.

The genes are TRBV28 and TRBJ2-1, with 8 bases that match TRBD2. This CDR3 region has 13 residues. V lost 2 bases, J lost 6 bases, and 0 bases stayed unmatched. Germline CDR1 is MDHEN and CDR2 is SYDVKM. CDR3 region: CASSLLAGNEQFF. CDR3 nucleotide sequence: TGTGCCAGCAGTTTACTAGCGGGCAATGAGCAGTTCTTC.

The chain is built from TRBV28 and TRBJ1-2; 7 nucleotides agree with TRBD1. This CDR3 contains 14 residues. Germline lookup yields CDR1 MDHEN and CDR2 SYDVKM. V lost 4 bases, J lost 8 bases, and 10 bases stayed unmatched. The CDR3: CASSSPDRVSGYTF. DNA for the CDR3: TGTGCCAGCAGTTCCCCCGACAGGGTAAGCGGCTACACCTTC.